This TCR beta chain is drawn from a study of immune evolution from preneoplasia to lung adenocarcinoma. Study observations and caveats: From normal lung to invasive adenocarcinoma, top clone frequencies appeared to decrease.

Per germline, CDR1 LNHDA and CDR2 SQIVND (reference sequence). Trimming cost V 5 bases and J 3 bases; bases outside gene matches: 5. CDR3 length: 14 residues. Produced via immunoSEQ multiplex PCR; TCRdb's table is partial and in-frame only. Of thousands of clones listed, 79% are singletons. Remarks on this clone: Its antigen is not identified.

The sequence derives from a person aged 40 to 49 with lung adenocarcinoma. The sample consisted of FFPE invasive lung adenocarcinoma tissue. This rearrangement joins TRBV19 to TRBJ2-7; 9 bases line up with TRBD1. CDR3 residues: CASSPGTGNYEQYF. CDR3 DNA sequence: TGTGCCAGTAGTCCCGGGACAGGGAACTACGAGCAGTACTTC.